These T cell receptor beta chains were read from a single sample in a study of T cell repertoires in cytomegalovirus infection. TCRdb recomputed calls from the reads with MiXCR, one row per CDR3 protein. The sample comprises about 530,000 distinct CDR3 sequences, 26% of which are singletons, and approximately 13% rests with the top ten. The sequencing input was PBMCs. Receptors originate from a human donor in good health (CMV status not recorded). Some clones in this sample may be carry-over from other donors' samples. Each CDR3 is given with its conserved first and last residue. D genes are given only for firm matches. Rows give clone size only sometimes, using once, few, many, or a class for an expanded clone.

V	J	D	size	DNA	CDR3
TRBV12-5	TRBJ1-3	-	-	TGTGCTAGTGGTTTGCTCGAGTTCTCTGGAAACACCATATATTTT	CASGLLEFSGNTIYF
TRBV12-3/TRBV12-4	TRBJ2-5	TRBD2	many	TGTGCCAGCAGTTTAAATCTAGCGGGAATCCGGGAGACCCAGTACTTC	CASSLNLAGIRETQYF
TRBV10-3	TRBJ2-2	TRBD1	-	TGTGCCATCAGTCGGGACAGCAGGAACACCGGGGAGCTGTTTTTT	CAISRDSRNTGELFF
TRBV7-3	TRBJ1-2	-	many	TGTGCCAGCAGGCATACAGGGAGTGACAACTATGGCTACACCTTC	CASRHTGSDNYGYTF
TRBV7-3	TRBJ2-1	TRBD2	many	TGTGCCAGCAGCTCTAGCGGGGGAAACAATGAGCAGTTCTTC	CASSSSGGNNEQFF
TRBV6-2/TRBV6-3	TRBJ2-1	-	few	TGTGCCAGCACCGTAGTGGCAGGGGTCAATGAGCAGTTCTTC	CASTVVAGVNEQFF
TRBV2	TRBJ1-5	-	once	TGTGCCAGCAGTTTATTACAGGGATTTCAGCCCCAGCATTTT	CASSLLQGFQPQHF
TRBV12-3/TRBV12-4	TRBJ2-7	-	-	TGTGCCAGCAGCACCTCTCCCACAGGAGGCTACGAGCAGTACTTC	CASSTSPTGGYEQYF
TRBV7-9	TRBJ2-3	-	few	TGTGCCAGCTTACCTGCTAGGGGAGAGGATACGCAGTATTTT	CASLPARGEDTQYF
TRBV6-5	TRBJ2-1	TRBD2	-	TGTGCCAGCAGTTATACGGGACTAGCGGGGCCCTACAATGAGCAGTTCTTC	CASSYTGLAGPYNEQFF
TRBV7-2	TRBJ1-1	-	many	TGTGCCAGCAGCTTAGACAGGAACACTGAAGCTTTCTTT	CASSLDRNTEAFF
TRBV7-8	TRBJ2-3	TRBD2	few	TGTGCCAGCAGTCGACTAGCGGGCCCAGATACGCAGTATTTT	CASSRLAGPDTQYF
TRBV12-3/TRBV12-4	TRBJ1-4	-	-	TGTGCCAGCAGTTTTGGGAGGACGGATGAAAAACTGTTTTTT	CASSFGRTDEKLFF
TRBV4-3	TRBJ1-2	-	-	TGCGCCAGCAGCCAAGAACGGGGTTTTGGCTATGGCTACACCTTC	CASSQERGFGYGYTF
TRBV19	TRBJ1-5	-	few	TGTGCCAGTAGTATACTCTGGAGGAATAGCAATCAGCCCCAGCATTTT	CASSILWRNSNQPQHF
TRBV4-1	TRBJ1-3	-	-	TGCGCCAGCAGCCATCTTCGGACAGCCGGGTCGGGAAACACCATATATTTT	CASSHLRTAGSGNTIYF
TRBV7-6	TRBJ2-3	TRBD2	many	TGTGCCAGCAGCTTGTGGACAGCGGGAGGGATAGATACGCAGTATTTT	CASSLWTAGGIDTQYF
TRBV29-1	TRBJ2-1	TRBD2	few	TGCAGCGTCAGAGGGACTAGCGGGGACAATGAGCAGTTCTTC	CSVRGTSGDNEQFF
TRBV7-3	TRBJ1-5	-	-	TGTGCCAGCAGCCCGGGAGGACAGACGGGTCAGCCCCAGCATTTT	CASSPGGQTGQPQHF
TRBV6-1	TRBJ2-1	-	few	TGTGCCAGCAGTGAAGAGGTGGGAGGGGGGTCCTACAATGAGCAGTTCTTC	CASSEEVGGGSYNEQFF
TRBV28	TRBJ2-4	-	-	TGTGCCAGCCACCCAGTAGCCAAAAACATTCAGTACTTC	CASHPVAKNIQYF
TRBV7-2	TRBJ2-7	TRBD2	many	TGTGCCAGCAGCGTGACTAGCGGGCCCTCCTACGAGCAGTACTTC	CASSVTSGPSYEQYF
TRBV4-1	TRBJ1-1	TRBD1	-	TGCGCCAGCAGCCAGGGACAGGGACCCATGAACACTGAAGCTTTCTTT	CASSQGQGPMNTEAFF
TRBV19	TRBJ1-5	-	-	TGTGCCAGTATGGGACTGAACGCCCAGCATAGCAATCAGCCCCAGCATTTT	CASMGLNAQHSNQPQHF
TRBV12-3/TRBV12-4	TRBJ1-6	-	-	TGTGCCAGCAGTTTATACGGGCCCAGGGATTCACCCCTCCACTTT	CASSLYGPRDSPLHF
TRBV5-1	TRBJ2-3	-	-	TGCGCCAGCAGCTTGGATCGTTTCACAGATACGCAGTATTTT	CASSLDRFTDTQYF
TRBV7-2	TRBJ2-3	TRBD2	-	TGTGCCAGCAGCTTATCCCCTCTAGCGGCCACAGATACGCAGTATTTT	CASSLSPLAATDTQYF
TRBV7-6	TRBJ1-1	TRBD1	-	TGTGCCAGCAGCTTAGAACAGGGGGCTTTGACTGAAGCTTTCTTT	CASSLEQGALTEAFF
TRBV4-2	TRBJ2-7	TRBD2	-	TGTGCCAGCAGCACCACCCTAGCGGGTGCAGCCTACGAGCAGTACTTC	CASSTTLAGAAYEQYF
TRBV2	TRBJ1-6	TRBD1	few	TGTGCCAGCAGTGGGCGACAGGGGCCCTCACCCCTCCACTTT	CASSGRQGPSPLHF
TRBV4-1	TRBJ1-2	-	-	TGCGCCAGCAGCCAACCTACTGCGGGGGCCAGCTATGGCTACACCTTC	CASSQPTAGASYGYTF
TRBV20-1	TRBJ2-1	TRBD2	-	TGCAGTGCTAGAACGTCCCCGGGACTAGCGGGAGGGCCCCTGGGCAATGAGCAGTTCTTC	CSARTSPGLAGGPLGNEQFF
TRBV12-3/TRBV12-4	TRBJ1-4	-	few	TGTGCCAGCAGCCCCGTTAACAGTGCAACTAATGAAAAACTGTTTTTT	CASSPVNSATNEKLFF
TRBV28	TRBJ2-7	-	few	TGTGCCAGCAGTTTTCAGGGGTACGGCTACGAGCAGTACTTC	CASSFQGYGYEQYF
TRBV6-6	TRBJ1-5	-	-	TGTGCCAGCCGGACGCAAACCTATCAACCCCAGCATTTT	CASRTQTYQPQHF
TRBV25-1	TRBJ2-5	-	-	TGTGCCAGCAGGCCCCCGGGGTACCAAGAGACCCAGTACTTC	CASRPPGYQETQYF
TRBV27	TRBJ1-5	TRBD1	-	TGTGCCAGCAGTCCCCGGACAGGGAGAAGGCAGCCCCAGCATTTT	CASSPRTGRRQPQHF
TRBV29-1	TRBJ2-2	TRBD1	-	TGCAGCGTTGTGGGGACAGGCGGTGGGGAGCTGTTTTTT	CSVVGTGGGELFF
TRBV6-2/TRBV6-3	TRBJ2-7	TRBD2	-	TGTGCCAGCAGTTACAAGACTAGCGGTTTCAGCTCCTACGAGCAGTACTTC	CASSYKTSGFSSYEQYF
TRBV10-3	TRBJ2-7	-	-	TGTGCCATCAGGGAAACCGGGACGGACTACGAGCAGTACTTC	CAIRETGTDYEQYF
TRBV5-4	TRBJ2-2	-	-	TGTGCCAGCAGCTTCGGGACAATCGGGGAGCTGTTTTTT	CASSFGTIGELFF
TRBV11-2	TRBJ2-3	-	-	TGTGCCAGCAGCCCCACGGCCAGCGGCGCAGATACGCAGTATTTT	CASSPTASGADTQYF
TRBV27	TRBJ1-6	TRBD1	few	TGTGCCAGCCGCGAAGGGGGCAGAAGCTCCTATAATTCACCCCTCCACTTT	CASREGGRSSYNSPLHF
TRBV6-6	TRBJ1-1	-	-	TGTGCCAGCAGTGACGTACAGGGAATGAACACTGAAGCTTTCTTT	CASSDVQGMNTEAFF
TRBV28	TRBJ1-5	-	few	TGTGCCATTACTGGGGCCCGAAGGAATCAGCCCCAGCATTTT	CAITGARRNQPQHF
TRBV20-1	TRBJ1-5	-	-	TGCAGTGCTAGAGACGGTGGGGGCTCGTTGCCCCAGCATTTT	CSARDGGGSLPQHF